The 11 T cell receptor beta chains below come from one sample, sequenced in a study of neurological immune-mediated disorders (dated 2019 in TCRdb). Library generation was performed with 5' RACE. The instrument was an Illumina HiSeq 2500. Clones were called with MiXCR by TCRdb after fastp trimmed the public reads at Q25, and only in-frame beta chains were retained. Merged by CDR3 protein, the rows form single entries marked with the most common genes and DNA. In this sample the table shows approximately 30,000 distinct CDR3 sequences, approximately 4.1% of which occur a single time. The biggest ten clones account for 20% to 25% of the sample. Sequenced sample: CD4+ T cells from blood. These receptors came from a woman aged 40 to 49 in good health.

This clonotype was recorded many times. This chain uses TRBV20-1 with TRBJ1-6; 7 bases line up with TRBD1. The CDR3 sequence is 14 residues long. V shed 6 bases and J 5 bases; nucleotides not matched to a gene: 7. In germline, CDR1 is DFQATT, CDR2 SNEGSKA (reference sequence). CDR3 nucleotides: TGCAGTGCCCCAGACAGGGCAGATAATTCACCCCTCCACTTT. Translating it yields CSAPDRADNSPLHF.

This clonotype has at least ten counts. This chain uses TRBV20-1 with TRBJ1-2; no firm D call. The CDR3 runs 13 residues. V was pared by 0 bases and J by 0 bases, with 5 bases between. CDR1 is DFQATT and CDR2 is SNEGSKA in the germline V gene (reference sequence). The CDR3 nucleotides read TGCAGTGCTAGAGACCTGGCTAACTATGGCTACACCTTC. Encoded protein: CSARDLANYGYTF.

This clonotype was observed at least ten times. The chain uses TRBV7-2 and TRBJ2-2; possibly TRBD1 for D (6 bases). Trimming stripped 2 bases from V and 7 bases from J, with 17 bases between. This CDR3 has 16 residues. Germline V CDR1 and CDR2: SGHTA, FQGNSA. CDR3 loop: CASSLSGVGSIGELFF. Here the CDR3 DNA reads TGTGCCAGCAGCTTATCAGGGGTGGGGAGTATCGGGGAGCTGTTTTTT.

This clonotype was counted ten times or more. The DNA for the CDR3 is TGTGCCAGCAGCGTAGTCCCAGGGCGGGTAGAGACCCAGTACTTC. Translated, it gives CASSVVPGRVETQYF. This chain connects TRBV9 to TRBJ2-5; D tentatively reads TRBD1 or TRBD2 (5 bases each). Per germline, CDR1 SGDLS and CDR2 YYNGEE. Trimming took 0 bases from V and 4 from J, leaving 13 bases between them. The CDR3 consists of 15 residues.

This clonotype was counted at least ten times. The DNA of the CDR3 is TGTGCCAGTTATTATTCACTGATGAACACTGAAGCTTTCTTT. As protein: CASYYSLMNTEAFF. The V and J genes are TRBV6-1 and TRBJ1-1; no reliable D call. Germline assignment: CDR1 MNHNS and CDR2 SASEGT. V dropped 9 bases and J dropped 0 bases, with 14 bases sitting between them. CDR3 length: 14 residues.

This clonotype was recorded many times. The chain links TRBV6-5 to TRBJ1-1; no definite D call. The length of the CDR3 is 13 residues. V lost 5 bases and J 1 base, leaving 8 bases between the germline ends. Germline V gene sequence: CDR1 MNHEY, CDR2 SVGAGI. The CDR3 sequence: CASSLEPNTEAFF. The DNA of the CDR3 is TGTGCCAGCAGTCTTGAACCGAACACTGAAGCTTTCTTT.

This clonotype appeared many times. V and J are TRBV7-2 and TRBJ2-5; TRBD2 matches at 8 bases. Germline lookup yields CDR1 SGHTA and CDR2 FQGNSA. The CDR3 covers 16 residues. Trimming cost V 2 bases and J 5 bases; bases outside gene matches: 10. In DNA, the CDR3 is TGTGCCAGCAGCTTACGGGCGGGGGGTCTGGGGGAGACCCAGTACTTC. Translating gives CASSLRAGGLGETQYF.

The sample holds many counts of this clonotype. V usage is TRBV12-3 or TRBV12-4 and J usage is TRBJ1-2, with TRBD1 identical over 8 bases. J was trimmed by 6 bases and V by 5 bases; bases with no gene match: 8. The CDR3 covers 14 residues. For the CDR3, the DNA is TGTGCCAGCAGTCCCTCCAGGGGGCGGGATGGCTACACCTTC. Translated: CASSPSRGRDGYTF.

There are many counts of this clonotype. V and J are TRBV29-1 and TRBJ2-3; D gene unclear. This CDR3 is 13 amino acids long. Germline V gene sequence: CDR1 SQVTM, CDR2 ANQGSEA. V was shortened by 6 bases and J by 2 bases, with 12 bases between the two germline ends. The CDR3 region is CSVSSLHTDTQYF. CDR3 bases: TGCAGCGTAAGCAGTTTACACACAGATACGCAGTATTTT.

This clonotype was detected ten times or more. A junction end diverges from the germline sequence, so it may reflect a read error. The chain joins TRBV3-1 to TRBJ1-5; perhaps TRBD1 as D (6 bases). Germline CDR1 LGHDT, CDR2 YNNKEL (reference sequence). The CDR3 spans 13 residues. CDR3 sequence: CASNQGGSTPQHF. The CDR3 DNA sequence: TGTGCCAGCAACCAAGGGGGTAGTACGCCCCAGCATTTT. The variable domain in full, with the rest retrieved from reference TRBV3-1 and TRBJ1-5, is DTAVSQTPKYLVTQMGNDKSIKCEQNLGHDTMYWYKQDSKKFLKIMFSYNNKELIINETVPNRFSPKSPDKAHLNLHINSLELGDSAVYFCASNQGGSTPQHFGDGTRLSIL.

V is TRBV18 and J is TRBJ1-4; 9 bases line up with TRBD1. The ends lost 6 bases at V and 8 bases at J; junction bases unmatched: 16. The CDR3 extends over 17 amino acids. Germline lookup yields CDR1 KGHSH and CDR2 LQKENI. CDR3 sequence: CASSPGQGSQSYEKLFF. DNA of the CDR3: TGTGCCAGCTCGCCGGGACAGGGCTCTCAGTCCTACGAAAAACTGTTTTTT.